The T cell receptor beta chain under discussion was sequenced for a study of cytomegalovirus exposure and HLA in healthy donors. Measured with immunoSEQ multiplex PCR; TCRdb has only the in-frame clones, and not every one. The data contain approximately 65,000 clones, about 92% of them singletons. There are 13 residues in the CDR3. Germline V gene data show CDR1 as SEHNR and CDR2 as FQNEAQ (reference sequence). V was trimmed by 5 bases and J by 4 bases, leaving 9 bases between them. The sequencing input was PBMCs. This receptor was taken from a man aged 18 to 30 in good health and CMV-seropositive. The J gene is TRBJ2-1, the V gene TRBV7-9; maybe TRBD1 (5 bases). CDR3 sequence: CASSVRVYNEQFF. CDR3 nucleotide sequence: TGTGCCAGCAGCGTCAGGGTATACAATGAGCAGTTCTTC.